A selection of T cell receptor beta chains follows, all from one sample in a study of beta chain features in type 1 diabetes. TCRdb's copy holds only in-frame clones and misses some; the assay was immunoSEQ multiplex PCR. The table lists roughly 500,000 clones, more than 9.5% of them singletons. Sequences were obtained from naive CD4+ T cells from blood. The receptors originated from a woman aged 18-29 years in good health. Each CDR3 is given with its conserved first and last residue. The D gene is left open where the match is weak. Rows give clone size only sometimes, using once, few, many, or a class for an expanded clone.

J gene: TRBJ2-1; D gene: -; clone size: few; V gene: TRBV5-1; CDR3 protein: CASSLEGHHYNEQFF; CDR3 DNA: TGCGCCAGCAGCTTGGAGGGACACCACTACAATGAGCAGTTCTTC
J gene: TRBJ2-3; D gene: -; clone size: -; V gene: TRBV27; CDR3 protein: CASSVSGDTQYF; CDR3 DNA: TGTGCCAGCAGTGTTAGCGGAGATACGCAGTATTTT
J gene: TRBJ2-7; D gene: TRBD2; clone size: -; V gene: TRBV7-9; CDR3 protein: CASSFPREGGEQYF; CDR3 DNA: TGTGCCAGCAGCTTTCCGCGGGAGGGTGGCGAGCAGTACTTC
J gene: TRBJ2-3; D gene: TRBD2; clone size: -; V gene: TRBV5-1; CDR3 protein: CASSLTSGRTDTQYF; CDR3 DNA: TGCGCCAGCAGCTTGACAAGCGGGAGGACAGATACGCAGTATTTT
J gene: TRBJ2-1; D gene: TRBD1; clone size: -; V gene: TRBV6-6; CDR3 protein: CASSPGQRSNEQFF; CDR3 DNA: TGTGCCAGCAGTCCGGGACAGCGAAGCAATGAGCAGTTCTTC
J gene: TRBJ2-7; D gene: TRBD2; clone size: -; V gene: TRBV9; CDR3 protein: CASSPRWIAGDYEQYF; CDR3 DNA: TGTGCCAGCAGCCCCCGTTGGATAGCGGGGGACTACGAGCAGTACTTC
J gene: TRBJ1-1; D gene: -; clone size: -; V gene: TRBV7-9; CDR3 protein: CASSWGERTEAFF; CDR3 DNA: TGTGCCAGCAGCTGGGGAGAGCGGACTGAAGCTTTCTTT
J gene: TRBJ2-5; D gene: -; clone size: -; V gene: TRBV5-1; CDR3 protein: CASSLEGSQETQYF; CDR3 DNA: TGCGCCAGCAGCTTGGAAGGCAGCCAAGAGACCCAGTACTTC
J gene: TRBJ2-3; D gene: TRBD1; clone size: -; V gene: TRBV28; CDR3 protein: CASSLAGTGFLADTQYF; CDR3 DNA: TGTGCCAGCAGTTTAGCAGGGACAGGGTTTCTTGCGGATACGCAGTATTTT
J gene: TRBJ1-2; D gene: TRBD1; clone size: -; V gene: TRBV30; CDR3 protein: CASADVDRGYGYTF; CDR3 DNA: TGTGCCTCCGCAGACGTGGACAGGGGGTATGGCTACACCTTC
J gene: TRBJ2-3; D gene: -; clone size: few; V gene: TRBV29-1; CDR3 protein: CSVVLPGHTQYF; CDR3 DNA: TGCAGCGTTGTTCTTCCAGGGCATACGCAGTATTTT
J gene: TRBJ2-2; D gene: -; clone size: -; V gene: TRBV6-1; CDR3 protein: CASSEGSGELFF; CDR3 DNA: TGTGCCAGCAGTGAAGGGTCCGGGGAGCTGTTTTTT
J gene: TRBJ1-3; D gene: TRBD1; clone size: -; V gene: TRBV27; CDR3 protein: CASSSGTGGSGNTIYF; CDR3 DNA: TGTGCCAGCAGTTCAGGGACAGGGGGCTCTGGAAACACCATATATTTT
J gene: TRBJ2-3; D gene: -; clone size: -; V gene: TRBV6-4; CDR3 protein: CASSDPSGTDTQYF; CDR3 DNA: TGTGCCAGCAGTGACCCTAGCGGCACAGATACGCAGTATTTT
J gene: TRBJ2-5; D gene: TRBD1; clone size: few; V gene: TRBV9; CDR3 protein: CASSLTRDRVRETQYF; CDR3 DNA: TGTGCCAGCAGCCTAACCAGGGACAGGGTTCGAGAGACCCAGTACTTC
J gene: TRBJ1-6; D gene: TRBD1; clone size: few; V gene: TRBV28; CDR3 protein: CASSSGGGGDSPLHF; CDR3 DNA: TGTGCCAGCAGTTCAGGGGGAGGAGGGGATTCACCCCTCCACTTT
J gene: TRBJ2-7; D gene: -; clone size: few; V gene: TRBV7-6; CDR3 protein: CASSTRQKPPYEQYF; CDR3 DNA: TGTGCCAGCAGCACTCGACAGAAACCTCCCTACGAGCAGTACTTC
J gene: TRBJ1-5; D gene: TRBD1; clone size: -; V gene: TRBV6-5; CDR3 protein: CASRGQGMQPQHF; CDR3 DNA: TGTGCCAGCAGGGGACAGGGCATGCAGCCCCAGCATTTT
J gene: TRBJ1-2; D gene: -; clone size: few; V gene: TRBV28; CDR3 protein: CASSLNYGYTF; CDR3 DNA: TGTGCCAGCAGTCTGAACTATGGCTACACCTTC
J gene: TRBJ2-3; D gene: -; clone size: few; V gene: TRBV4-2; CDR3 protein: CASSPRLPAGPDTQYF; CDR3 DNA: TGTGCCAGCAGCCCGCGACTCCCGGCCGGCCCAGATACGCAGTATTTT
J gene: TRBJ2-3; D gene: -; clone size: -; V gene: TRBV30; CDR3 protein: CAWSDGAGYSTDTQYF; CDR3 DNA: TGTGCCTGGAGCGACGGGGCGGGGTATAGCACAGATACGCAGTATTTT
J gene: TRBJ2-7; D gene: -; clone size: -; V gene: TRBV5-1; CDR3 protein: CASSLGDGAYEQYF; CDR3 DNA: TGCGCCAGCAGCTTGGGAGACGGGGCCTACGAGCAGTACTTC
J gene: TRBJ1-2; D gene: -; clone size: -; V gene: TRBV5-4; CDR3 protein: CASSRTQYGYTF; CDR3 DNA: TGTGCCAGCAGCCGGACACAGTATGGCTACACCTTC
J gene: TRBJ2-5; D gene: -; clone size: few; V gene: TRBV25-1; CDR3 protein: CASSELGRTSGGETQYF; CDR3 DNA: TGTGCCAGCAGTGAATTGGGTCGTACTTCAGGGGGGGAGACCCAGTACTTC
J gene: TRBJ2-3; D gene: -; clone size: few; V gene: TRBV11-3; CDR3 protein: CASSAGADTQYF; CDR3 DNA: TGTGCCAGCAGCGCAGGGGCAGATACGCAGTATTTT
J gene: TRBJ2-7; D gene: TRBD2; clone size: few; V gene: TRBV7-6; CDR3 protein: CASSLATASGRDQYF; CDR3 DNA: TGTGCCAGCAGCTTAGCTACGGCTAGCGGGAGGGATCAGTACTTC
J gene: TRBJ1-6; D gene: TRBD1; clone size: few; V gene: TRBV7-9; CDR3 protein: CASSFRGQAFHF; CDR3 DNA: TGTGCCAGCAGCTTCCGTGGACAGGCGTTCCACTTT
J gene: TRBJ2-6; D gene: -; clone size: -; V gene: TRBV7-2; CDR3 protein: CASSSEQSGANVLTF; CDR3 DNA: TGTGCCAGCAGCTCGGAACAGTCTGGGGCCAACGTCCTGACTTTC